These 29 T cell receptor beta chains came from one sample sequenced in a study of CD4 T cells in relation to SARS-CoV-2 and coronaviruses. Method: immunoSEQ multiplex PCR; TCRdb's copy keeps in-frame clones and lacks some. The repertoire holds about 36,000 clones, with 77% as singletons. Their antigens are not known. The sequenced sample consisted of memory CD4+ T cells from PBMCs, cultured in vitro. These receptors were obtained from an adult with COVID-19.

The V call is TRBV28, the J call TRBJ2-1; 8 bases fit TRBD1. V lost 3 bases to trimming and J lost 7 bases; unmatched junction nucleotides: 8. Germline-derived CDR1 and CDR2 are MDHEN and SYDVKM. The CDR3 consists of 15 residues. DNA for the CDR3: TGTGCCAGCAGTTTTAGACAGGGGTTCCAGAATGAGCAGTTCTTC. Protein: CASSFRQGFQNEQFF.

This clone was seen only once. The V and J genes are TRBV19 and TRBJ2-3, with 12 nucleotides matching TRBD2. The CDR3 is 14 residues long. Germline-derived CDR1 and CDR2 are LNHDA and SQIVND (reference sequence). V was pared by 5 bases and J by 3 bases, with 0 bases of the junction left unmatched. CDR3 in amino acids: CASSGLAGTDTQYF. In DNA form, the CDR3 reads TGTGCCAGTAGTGGACTAGCGGGGACAGATACGCAGTATTTT.

The chain couples TRBV14 to TRBJ1-3; D call uncertain. Trimming pared 4 bases from V and 4 bases from J, leaving 8 bases between. Germline V gene lookup returns CDR1 SGHDN and CDR2 FVKESK. This CDR3 spans 13 amino acids. Written as DNA, the CDR3 is TGTGCCAGCAGCCCTGACTTCGGAAACACCATATATTTT. It codes for CASSPDFGNTIYF.

The J gene is TRBJ1-5, the V gene TRBV7-9; D unresolved. The CDR3 has 14 residues. V lost 1 base, J lost 4 bases, and 8 bases lay in between. Germline loops: CDR1 SEHNR, CDR2 FQNEAQ (reference sequence). The CDR3: CASSLGEGNQPQHF. The CDR3 DNA reads TGTGCCAGCAGCTTAGGGGAGGGAAATCAGCCCCAGCATTTT.

This clone came up once. The gene calls are TRBV7-9 and TRBJ2-6; D is unresolved. Germline V gene sequence: CDR1 SEHNR, CDR2 FQNEAQ (reference sequence). V lost 6 bases and J lost 0, with 12 bases in between. The CDR3 length is 16 residues. DNA for the CDR3: TGTGCCAGCAGGAGTATAGATTACTCTGGGGCCAACGTCCTGACTTTC. Protein sequence: CASRSIDYSGANVLTF.

V gene TRBV28 combines with J gene TRBJ1-6; D perhaps matches TRBD1 (5 bases). This CDR3 comprises 16 residues. The V gene lost 1 base and the J gene lost 9 bases, with 16 bases spanning the gap. Germline V CDR1 and CDR2: MDHEN, SYDVKM. CDR3 in amino acids: CASSLLNGAGVSPLHF. The CDR3 nucleotides read TGTGCCAGCAGTTTATTAAACGGAGCGGGGGTTTCACCCCTCCACTTT.

The V call is TRBV9, the J call TRBJ2-1, with 7 positions matching TRBD2. The CDR3 is 15 residues long. Germline CDR1 is SGDLS and CDR2 is YYNGEE. The J segment lost 7 bases and the V segment lost 0 bases, leaving 7 bases of the junction unmatched. The CDR3 DNA is TGTGCCAGCAGCGTAGAAGAGACTAGCTGGAATGAGCAGTTCTTC. Its translation: CASSVEETSWNEQFF. Full variable domain (outside the CDR3, taken from reference TRBV9 and TRBJ2-1): DSGVTQTPKHLITATGQRVTLRCSPRSGDLSVYWYQQSLDQGLQFLIQYYNGEERAKGNILERFSAQQFPDLHSELNLSSLELGDSALYFCASSVEETSWNEQFFGPGTRLTVL.

The genes are TRBV6-5 and TRBJ2-7, with TRBD2 as a possible D gene (6 bases). Trimming pared 5 bases from V and 4 bases from J, leaving 18 bases between. The CDR3 contains 15 residues. The germline CDR1 and CDR2 sequences are MNHEY and SVGAGI. CDR3 DNA: TGTGCCAGCAGTCCCGAGGAGGGTTCCCCTTACGAGCAGTACTTC. Translated: CASSPEEGSPYEQYF.

The chain uses TRBV7-2 and TRBJ2-2, with unresolved D. CDR3 length: 13 residues. The V gene lost 6 bases and the J gene lost 6 bases, with 11 bases spanning the gap. CDR1 and CDR2 (germline): SGHTA, FQGNSA. Here the CDR3 reads CASSTIRAGELFF. CDR3 bases: TGTGCCAGCAGTACCATAAGGGCCGGGGAGCTGTTTTTT.

The rearrangement joins TRBV5-4 to TRBJ2-1; the match to TRBD1 covers 8 bases. Germline CDR1 SGHNT, CDR2 YYREEE (reference sequence). The ends lost 0 bases at V and 8 bases at J; junction bases unmatched: 16. The CDR3 is made up of 18 amino acids. The CDR3 DNA sequence: TGTGCCAGCAGCTTGGGACCTCCGGTCAGGGGGCAGATCGATGAGCAGTTCTTC. Amino acid sequence: CASSLGPPVRGQIDEQFF. Variable domain in full (rest from reference TRBV5-4 and TRBJ2-1): ETGVTQSPTHLIKTRGQQVTLRCSSQSGHNTVSWYQQALGQGPQFIFQYYREEENGRGNFPPRFSGLQFPNYSSELNVNALELDDSALYLCASSLGPPVRGQIDEQFFGPGTRLTVL.

The rearrangement links TRBV7-3 to TRBJ2-1; the D gene is possibly TRBD2 (6 bases). Trimming shortened V by 5 bases and J by 4 bases, and 12 bases separated the two germline ends. The CDR3 has 14 residues. In germline, CDR1 is SGHTA, CDR2 FQGTGA. The CDR3 coding sequence is TGTGCCAGCAGCCCCCAACTAGCTTACAATGAGCAGTTCTTC. It encodes CASSPQLAYNEQFF.

The gene calls are TRBV28 and TRBJ1-2; tentatively, D is TRBD1 (5 bases). Germline V gene data show CDR1 as MDHEN and CDR2 as SYDVKM. There are 12 residues in the CDR3. V gave up 2 bases and J gave up 8 bases, with 9 bases separating them. The CDR3 loop reads CASSLQGWGYTF. The CDR3 DNA reads TGTGCCAGCAGTTTACAGGGTTGGGGCTACACCTTC.

V usage is TRBV7-2 and J usage is TRBJ2-5; 11 nucleotides match TRBD2. The CDR3 has 18 residues. V gave up 1 base and J gave up 1 base; unmatched junction bases: 8. Germline V gives CDR1 SGHTA, CDR2 FQGNSA. The CDR3 is CASSLVSLAGGGQETQYF. DNA for the CDR3: TGTGCCAGCAGCTTAGTGTCCCTAGCGGGAGGCGGCCAAGAGACCCAGTACTTC.

This clone was counted a few times. The rearrangement joins TRBV5-4 to TRBJ2-2, with 11 bases lining up with TRBD2. V was clipped by 3 bases and J by 2 bases; unmatched bases: 6. The CDR3 runs 17 residues. The V gene's germline CDR1 is SGHNT and CDR2 YYREEE (reference sequence). CDR3 amino acids: CASSSGTSGYNTGELFF. CDR3 nucleotide sequence: TGTGCCAGCAGCTCTGGGACTAGCGGTTATAACACCGGGGAGCTGTTTTTT. The full variable domain, rest sourced from reference TRBV5-4 and TRBJ2-2, is ETGVTQSPTHLIKTRGQQVTLRCSSQSGHNTVSWYQQALGQGPQFIFQYYREEENGRGNFPPRFSGLQFPNYSSELNVNALELDDSALYLCASSSGTSGYNTGELFFGEGSRLTVL.

This clone has a single count. J is TRBJ2-4 and V is TRBV5-1, with 8 bases matching TRBD2. This CDR3 contains 15 residues. Germline CDR1 is SGHRS and CDR2 is YFSETQ. J was trimmed by 6 bases and V by 1 base; bases with no gene match: 6. The CDR3 loop reads CASSLQAGDGNIQYF. CDR3 DNA sequence: TGCGCCAGCAGCTTGCAAGCGGGAGATGGAAACATTCAGTACTTC.

The rearrangement joins TRBV28 to TRBJ1-3; D is ambiguous. The germline V gene encodes CDR1 MDHEN and CDR2 SYDVKM. The CDR3 length is 14 residues. V was clipped by 4 bases and J by 0 bases, with 7 bases between them. This CDR3 reads CASSSLGSGNTIYF. As DNA, the CDR3 is TGTGCCAGCAGTTCACTCGGCTCTGGAAACACCATATATTTT.

The J gene is TRBJ2-7, the V gene TRBV6-5, with 8 bases lining up with TRBD1. J gave up 3 bases and V 6 bases, and 4 bases lay outside the gene matches. Germline V gene lookup returns CDR1 MNHEY and CDR2 SVGAGI. The CDR3 has 13 amino acids. CDR3 loop: CASRTGVGYEQYF. In nucleotides, the CDR3 is TGTGCCAGCAGGACAGGGGTTGGCTACGAGCAGTACTTC.

The gene calls are TRBV5-3 and TRBJ2-7; D is unresolved. TRBV5-3 is an ORF; its function is uncertain. Trimming pared 2 bases from V and 2 bases from J, leaving 8 bases between. The length of the CDR3 is 13 residues. The CDR3 nucleotides read TGTGCCAGAAGCTTCGGGCCCCCCTACGAGCAGTACTTC. Amino acids: CARSFGPPYEQYF.

The CDR3 loop is CASSSSSGRGTDTQYF. The CDR3 bases are TGTGCCAGCAGCTCCTCTAGCGGGAGAGGCACAGATACGCAGTATTTT. J is TRBJ2-3 and V is TRBV7-2; 10 nucleotides align to TRBD2. This CDR3 is built from 16 residues. CDR1 and CDR2 from the germline V gene are SGHTA and FQGNSA. The J segment lost 1 base and the V segment lost 4 bases, leaving 5 bases of the junction unmatched.

The chain links TRBV6-5 to TRBJ1-1; 7 bases line up with TRBD1. The germline V gene has CDR1 MNHEY and CDR2 SVGAGI. The CDR3 is 15 residues long. V gave up 5 bases and J gave up 0 bases; unmatched junction bases: 6. The CDR3, as DNA: TGTGCCAGCAGTCCACGACAGGGCGTGAACACTGAAGCTTTCTTT. It encodes CASSPRQGVNTEAFF.

V usage is TRBV20-1 and J usage is TRBJ2-7, with 9 bases lining up with TRBD1. The CDR3 consists of 11 residues. The V gene's germline CDR1 is DFQATT and CDR2 SNEGSKA (reference sequence). The junction had 1 base not matched to a gene; V was cut back by 5 bases and J by 5 bases. CDR3 sequence (DNA): TGCAGTGCTGGGGACAGGGACGAGCAGTACTTC. It specifies CSAGDRDEQYF.

This clone has just one count. The V gene is TRBV18, the J gene TRBJ2-2; D is uncertain. This CDR3 is built from 12 residues. Trimming cost V 2 bases and J 5 bases, with 3 bases left between them. The germline gives CDR1 KGHSH, CDR2 LQKENI. CDR3 DNA sequence: TGTGCCAGCTCACCAGAAACCGGGGAGCTGTTTTTT. Its translation is CASSPETGELFF.

This chain uses TRBV3-1 (or the pseudogene TRBV3-2) with TRBJ1-2; 7 nucleotides align to TRBD1. The CDR3 extends over 15 amino acids. V was pared by 2 bases and J by 5 bases, with 8 bases of the junction left unmatched. Germline lookup yields CDR1 LGHDT and CDR2 YNNKEL (reference sequence). CDR3 residues: CASSQPAGGEYGYTF. CDR3 in DNA: TGTGCCAGCAGCCAACCCGCAGGGGGGGAATATGGCTACACCTTC.

The chain carries TRBV19 and TRBJ2-6; TRBD2 aligns across 15 bases. This CDR3 contains 19 residues. V was pared by 5 bases and J by 0 bases, with 5 bases of the junction left unmatched. Germline-derived CDR1 and CDR2 are LNHDA and SQIVND (reference sequence). The CDR3 coding sequence is TGTGCCAGTAGTCCCTGGACTAGCGGGAGGGTCTCTGGGGCCAACGTCCTGACTTTC. Translation gives CASSPWTSGRVSGANVLTF.

This clone has just a few counts. V usage is TRBV2 and J usage is TRBJ2-2; possibly TRBD1 for D (5 bases). V dropped 8 bases and J dropped 5 bases, with 9 bases sitting between them. The germline gives CDR1 SNHLY, CDR2 FYNNEI. CDR3 length equals 12 residues. CDR3: CASRQFTGELFF. CDR3 nucleotides: TGTGCCAGCCGACAGTTTACCGGGGAGCTGTTTTTT.

The V gene is TRBV28, the J gene TRBJ2-1; 12 bases fit TRBD2. The CDR3 spans 19 residues. J was trimmed by 3 bases and V by 4 bases; bases with no gene match: 13. Germline CDR1 MDHEN, CDR2 SYDVKM. CDR3 sequence: CASSSPSGRAGRFYNEQFF. The CDR3 bases are TGTGCCAGCAGTTCCCCTAGCGGGAGGGCCGGCAGGTTCTACAATGAGCAGTTCTTC.

CDR3 nucleotide sequence: TGCGCCAGCAGGCCTACTAGCGGGAAAGTTAGCACCGGGGAGCTGTTTTTT. Protein sequence: CASRPTSGKVSTGELFF. The chain employs TRBV4-1 and TRBJ2-2; 10 nucleotides match TRBD2. The CDR3 covers 17 residues. Germline loops: CDR1 MGHRA, CDR2 YSYEKL. The V segment lost 6 bases and the J segment 4 bases; nucleotides outside the gene matches: 11.

The gene calls are TRBV2 and TRBJ2-5; tentatively, D is TRBD1 (5 bases). Between the trimmed V and J ends, which lost 10 bases and 0 bases, there was a span of 12 bases. This CDR3 has 13 residues. Germline V gene lookup returns CDR1 SNHLY and CDR2 FYNNEI. CDR3 protein: CATQTEYQETQYF. CDR3 DNA sequence: TGTGCCACCCAGACAGAGTACCAAGAGACCCAGTACTTC.

The chain uses TRBV7-3 and TRBJ2-5; 8 bases line up with TRBD2. V lost 0 bases and J lost 2; bases outside the gene matches: 5. This CDR3 is 16 amino acids long. Germline loops: CDR1 SGHTA, CDR2 FQGTGA. The CDR3 loop is CASSLTGREVQETQYF. In DNA form, the CDR3 reads TGTGCCAGCAGCTTAACGGGGCGGGAGGTACAAGAGACCCAGTACTTC. Combining the CDR3 with reference TRBV7-3 and TRBJ2-5 gives the whole variable domain GAGVSQTPSNKVTEKGKYVELRCDPISGHTALYWYRQSLGQGPEFLIYFQGTGAADDSGLPNDRFFAVRPEGSVSTLKIQRTERGDSAVYLCASSLTGREVQETQYFGPGTRLLVL.